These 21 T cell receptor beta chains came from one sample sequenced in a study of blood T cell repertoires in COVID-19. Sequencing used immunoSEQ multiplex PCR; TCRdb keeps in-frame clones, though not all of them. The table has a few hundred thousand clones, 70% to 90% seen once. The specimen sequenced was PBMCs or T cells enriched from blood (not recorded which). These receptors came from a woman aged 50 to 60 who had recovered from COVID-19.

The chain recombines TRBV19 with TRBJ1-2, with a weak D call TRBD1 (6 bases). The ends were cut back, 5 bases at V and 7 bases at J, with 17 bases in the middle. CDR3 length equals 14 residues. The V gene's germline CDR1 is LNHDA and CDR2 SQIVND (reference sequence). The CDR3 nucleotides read TGTGCCAGTAGTCTCGGTCCAGGGGAGGGTGGCTACACCTTC. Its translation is CASSLGPGEGGYTF.

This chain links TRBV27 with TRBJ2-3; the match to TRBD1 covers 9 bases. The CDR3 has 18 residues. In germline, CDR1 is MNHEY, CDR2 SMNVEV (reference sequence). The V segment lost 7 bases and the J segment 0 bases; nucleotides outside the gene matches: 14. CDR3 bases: TGTGCCAGCATTAAGTTTGTACAGGGGGCAACTAGCACAGATACGCAGTATTTT. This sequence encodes CASIKFVQGATSTDTQYF.

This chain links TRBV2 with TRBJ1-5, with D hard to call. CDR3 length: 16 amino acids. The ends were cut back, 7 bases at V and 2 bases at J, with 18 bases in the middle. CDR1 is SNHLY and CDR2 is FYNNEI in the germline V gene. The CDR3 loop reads CASTGGPPGGNQPQHF. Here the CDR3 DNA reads TGTGCCAGCACCGGAGGACCCCCCGGAGGCAATCAGCCCCAGCATTTT.

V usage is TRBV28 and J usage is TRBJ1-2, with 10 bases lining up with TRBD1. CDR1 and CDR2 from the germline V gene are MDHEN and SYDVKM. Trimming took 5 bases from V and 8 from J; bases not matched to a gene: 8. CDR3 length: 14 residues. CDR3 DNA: TGTGCCAGCAGTACGACAGGGGGCGCGGGAGGCTACACCTTC. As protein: CASSTTGGAGGYTF.

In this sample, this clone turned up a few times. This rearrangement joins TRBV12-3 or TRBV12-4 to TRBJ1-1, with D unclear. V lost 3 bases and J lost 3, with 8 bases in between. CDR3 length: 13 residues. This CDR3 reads CASSFTRYTEAFF. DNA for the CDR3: TGTGCCAGCAGTTTCACGAGGTACACTGAAGCTTTCTTT.

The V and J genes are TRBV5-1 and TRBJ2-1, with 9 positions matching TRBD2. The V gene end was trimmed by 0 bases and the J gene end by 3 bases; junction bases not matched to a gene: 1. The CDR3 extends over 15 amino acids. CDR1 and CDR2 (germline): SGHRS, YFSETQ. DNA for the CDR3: TGCGCCAGCAGCTTGGAGCGGGAGGACTACAATGAGCAGTTCTTC. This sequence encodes CASSLEREDYNEQFF.

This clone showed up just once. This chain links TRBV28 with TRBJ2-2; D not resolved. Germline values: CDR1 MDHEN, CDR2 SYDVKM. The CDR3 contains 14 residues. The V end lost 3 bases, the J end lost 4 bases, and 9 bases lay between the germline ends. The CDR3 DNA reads TGTGCCAGCAGTTTCGAGAGGAGCACCGGGGAGCTGTTTTTT. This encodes CASSFERSTGELFF.

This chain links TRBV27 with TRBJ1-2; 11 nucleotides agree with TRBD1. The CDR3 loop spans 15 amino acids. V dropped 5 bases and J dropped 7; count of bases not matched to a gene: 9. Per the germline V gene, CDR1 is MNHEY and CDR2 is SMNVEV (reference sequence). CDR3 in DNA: TGTGCCAGCAGTGCCAGGACAGGGGGCGCGTCTGGCTACACCTTC. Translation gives CASSARTGGASGYTF.

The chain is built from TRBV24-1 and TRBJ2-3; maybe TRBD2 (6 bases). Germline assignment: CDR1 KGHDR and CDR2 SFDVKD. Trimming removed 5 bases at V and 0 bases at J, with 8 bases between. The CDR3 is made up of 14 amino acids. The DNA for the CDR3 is TGTGCCACCAGTGGTAGCGGAAGCACAGATACGCAGTATTTT. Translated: CATSGSGSTDTQYF.

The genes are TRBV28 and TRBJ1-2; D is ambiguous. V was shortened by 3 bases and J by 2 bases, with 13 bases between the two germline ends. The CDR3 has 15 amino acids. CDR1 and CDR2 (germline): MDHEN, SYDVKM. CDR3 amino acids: CASSLLDGRNYGYTF. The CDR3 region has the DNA TGTGCCAGCAGTTTGTTGGATGGCAGGAACTATGGCTACACCTTC.

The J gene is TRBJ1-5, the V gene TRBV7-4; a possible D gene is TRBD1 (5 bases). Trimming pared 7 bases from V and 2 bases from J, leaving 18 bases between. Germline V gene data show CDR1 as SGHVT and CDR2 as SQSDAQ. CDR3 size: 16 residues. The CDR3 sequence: CASNNLPDRGNQPQHF. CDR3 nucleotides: TGTGCCAGCAATAACCTCCCCGACAGAGGCAATCAGCCCCAGCATTTT.

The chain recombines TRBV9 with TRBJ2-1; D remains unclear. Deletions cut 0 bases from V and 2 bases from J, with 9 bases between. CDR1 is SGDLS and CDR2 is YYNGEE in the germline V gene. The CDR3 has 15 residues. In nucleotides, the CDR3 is TGTGCCAGCAGCGTAGATTCTCTACCCTACAATGAGCAGTTCTTC. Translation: CASSVDSLPYNEQFF.

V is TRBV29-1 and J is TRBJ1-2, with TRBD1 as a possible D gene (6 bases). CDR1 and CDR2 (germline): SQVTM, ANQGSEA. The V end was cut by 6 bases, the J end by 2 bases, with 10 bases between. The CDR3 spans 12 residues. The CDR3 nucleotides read TGCAGCGTAGTTACAGGGAACTATGGCTACACCTTC. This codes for CSVVTGNYGYTF.

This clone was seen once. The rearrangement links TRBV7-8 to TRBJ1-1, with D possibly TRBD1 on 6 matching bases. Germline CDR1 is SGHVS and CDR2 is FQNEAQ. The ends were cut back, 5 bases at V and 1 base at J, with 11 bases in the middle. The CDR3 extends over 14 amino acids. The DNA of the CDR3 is TGTGCCAGCAGCACCAACAGGGAGAACACTGAAGCTTTCTTT. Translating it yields CASSTNRENTEAFF.

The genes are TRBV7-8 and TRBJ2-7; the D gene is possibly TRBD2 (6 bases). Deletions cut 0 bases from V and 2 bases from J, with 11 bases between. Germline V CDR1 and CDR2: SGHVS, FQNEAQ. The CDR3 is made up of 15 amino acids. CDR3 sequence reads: CASSLAERVAYEQYF. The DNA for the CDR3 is TGTGCCAGCAGCTTAGCTGAGCGGGTTGCCTACGAGCAGTACTTC.

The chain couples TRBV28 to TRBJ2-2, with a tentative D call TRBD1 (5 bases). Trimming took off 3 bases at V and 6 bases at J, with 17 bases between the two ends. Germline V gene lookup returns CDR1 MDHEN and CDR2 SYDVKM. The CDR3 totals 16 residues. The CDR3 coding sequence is TGTGCCAGCAGTTTCGGATACAGGAGAATGCCCGGGGAGCTGTTTTTT. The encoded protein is CASSFGYRRMPGELFF.

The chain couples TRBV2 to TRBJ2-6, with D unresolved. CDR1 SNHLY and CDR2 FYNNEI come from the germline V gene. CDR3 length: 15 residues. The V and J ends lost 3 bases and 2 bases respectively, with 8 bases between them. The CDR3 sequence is CASSESTAGANVLTF. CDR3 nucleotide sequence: TGTGCCAGCAGTGAGAGCACAGCTGGGGCCAACGTCCTGACTTTC.

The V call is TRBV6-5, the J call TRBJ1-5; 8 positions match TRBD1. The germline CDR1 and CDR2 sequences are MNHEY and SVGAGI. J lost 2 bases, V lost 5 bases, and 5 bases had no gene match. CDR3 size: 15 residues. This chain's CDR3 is CASSQDRVGNQPQHF. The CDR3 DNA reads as TGTGCCAGCAGTCAGGACAGGGTAGGCAATCAGCCCCAGCATTTT.

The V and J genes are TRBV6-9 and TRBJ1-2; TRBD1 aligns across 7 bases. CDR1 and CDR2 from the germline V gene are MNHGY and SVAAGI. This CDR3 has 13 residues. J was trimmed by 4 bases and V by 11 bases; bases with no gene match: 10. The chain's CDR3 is CALPATGVYGYTF. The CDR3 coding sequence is TGTGCCCTACCCGCTACAGGGGTCTATGGCTACACCTTC.

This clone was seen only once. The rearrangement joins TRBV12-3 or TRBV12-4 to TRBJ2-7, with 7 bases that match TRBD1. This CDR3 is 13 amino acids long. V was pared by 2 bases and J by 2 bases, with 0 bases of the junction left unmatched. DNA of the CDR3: TGTGCCAGCAGTTTACAGGGGGCCTACGAGCAGTACTTC. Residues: CASSLQGAYEQYF.

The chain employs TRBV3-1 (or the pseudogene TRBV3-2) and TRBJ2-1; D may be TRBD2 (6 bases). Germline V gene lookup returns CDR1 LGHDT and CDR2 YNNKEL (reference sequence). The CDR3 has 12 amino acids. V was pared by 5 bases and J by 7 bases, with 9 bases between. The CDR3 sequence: CASSWTKNEQFF. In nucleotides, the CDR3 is TGTGCCAGCAGCTGGACTAAAAATGAGCAGTTCTTC.